This T cell receptor (beta chain) was documented in a study of PD-1 blockade in mismatch repair-deficient tumors. Overall study: Patients had around twelve mismatch repair-deficient cancer types, all previously treated and progressing.

Points from the study as a whole: Tumor-resident clones, often undetectable pretreatment in blood, expanded then contracted after pembrolizumab.

This table comes from immunoSEQ multiplex PCR, and its TCRdb copy is limited to in-frame clones, with some not included. Of under 150,000 clones listed, about nine tenths are singletons. The TCR-sequenced patients were a few responders to pembrolizumab. With respect to this clone: Its antigen is undetermined.

This CDR3 has 15 amino acids. V was pared by 1 base and J by 2 bases, with 12 bases between. Germline V gives CDR1 SGHVS, CDR2 FQNEAQ. This TCR derives from an adult with mismatch repair-deficient cancer. The sequencing used peripheral blood, collected 70 to 73 weeks after starting pembrolizumab. The gene calls are TRBV7-8 and TRBJ2-7; D gene uncertain. The CDR3 DNA sequence: TGTGCCAGCAGCTTAGGAGTCGAGGTAGCCTACGAGCAGTACTTC. Translated, it gives CASSLGVEVAYEQYF.